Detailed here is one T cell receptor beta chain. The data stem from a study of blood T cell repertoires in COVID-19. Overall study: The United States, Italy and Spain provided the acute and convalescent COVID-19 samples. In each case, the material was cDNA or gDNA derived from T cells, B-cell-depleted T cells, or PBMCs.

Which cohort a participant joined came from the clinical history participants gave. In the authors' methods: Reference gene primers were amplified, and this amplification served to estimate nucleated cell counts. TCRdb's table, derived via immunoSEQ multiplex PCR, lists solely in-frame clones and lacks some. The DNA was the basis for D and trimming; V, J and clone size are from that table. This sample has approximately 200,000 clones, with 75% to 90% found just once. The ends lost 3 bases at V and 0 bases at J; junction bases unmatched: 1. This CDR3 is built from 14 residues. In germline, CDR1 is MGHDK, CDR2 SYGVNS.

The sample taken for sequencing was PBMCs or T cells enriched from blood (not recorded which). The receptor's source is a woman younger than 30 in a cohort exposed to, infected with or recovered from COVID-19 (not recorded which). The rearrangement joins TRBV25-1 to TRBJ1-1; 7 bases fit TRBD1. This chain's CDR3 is CASSDGTVNTEAFF. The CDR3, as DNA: TGTGCCAGCAGTGATGGGACAGTGAACACTGAAGCTTTCTTT.